Listed below are T cell receptor beta chains from one sample, sequenced in a study of CD8 T cells in ankylosing spondylitis. One entry per CDR3 protein, called by TCRdb with MiXCR from the 5' RACE reads. The sample records about 240,000 distinct CDR3 sequences, around 7.8% being singletons. Sequencing was done on a sample of blood, either unsorted or a sorted T cell fraction (not recorded which). The receptors were sampled from a male donor with ankylosing spondylitis or in good health (not recorded which). Each CDR3 is given with its conserved first and last residue. Fields, in order: V gene, CDR3 protein.

V gene: TRBV21-1; CDR3 protein: CASSRRTGIETQYF
V gene: TRBV29-1; CDR3 protein: CSAGTASANYGYTF
V gene: TRBV18; CDR3 protein: CASSLVAGDLGEQYF
V gene: TRBV12-3/TRBV12-4; CDR3 protein: CASSPGQYESYEQYF
V gene: TRBV5-6; CDR3 protein: CASSLVDGVDYGYTF
V gene: TRBV10-3; CDR3 protein: CAAGTGGANTGELFF
V gene: TRBV12-3/TRBV12-4; CDR3 protein: CASRPTGSRNQPQHF
V gene: TRBV30; CDR3 protein: CAWSVSRRYNEQFF
V gene: TRBV7-2; CDR3 protein: CASSLAATARDTQYF
V gene: TRBV5-4; CDR3 protein: CASSLTNNEQFF
V gene: TRBV10-3; CDR3 protein: CAISGDFERQFF
V gene: TRBV14; CDR3 protein: CASSQGRRGLLRQGAHTEAFF
V gene: TRBV7-2; CDR3 protein: CASSFGMNYEQYF
V gene: TRBV5-1; CDR3 protein: CASSSGDRGHVNTEAFF
V gene: TRBV4-3; CDR3 protein: CASSQDLGSYEQYF
V gene: TRBV19; CDR3 protein: CASSSEGVYEQYF
V gene: TRBV30; CDR3 protein: CAWGHYYQETQYF
V gene: TRBV10-3; CDR3 protein: CAISEKFSGANVLTF
V gene: TRBV3-1; CDR3 protein: CASSQDIRVQYF
V gene: TRBV7-8; CDR3 protein: CASSFRDSNYEQYF
V gene: TRBV20-1; CDR3 protein: CSGGSGGELFF
V gene: TRBV20-1; CDR3 protein: CSAAEPTRRYEQYF
V gene: TRBV20-1; CDR3 protein: CSARRKGTVYYEQYF
V gene: TRBV6-1; CDR3 protein: CASSLLAADTQYF
V gene: TRBV7-2; CDR3 protein: CASSLGPTRQFF
V gene: TRBV6-1; CDR3 protein: CASRTGRFEQYF
V gene: TRBV5-1; CDR3 protein: CASSFGTGNYEQYF
V gene: TRBV20-1; CDR3 protein: CSARGGKDYEQYF
V gene: TRBV2; CDR3 protein: CATSEVSYEQYF
V gene: TRBV12-3/TRBV12-4; CDR3 protein: CASSRSGGAYEQYF
V gene: TRBV10-3; CDR3 protein: CAISLETGSAYEQYF
V gene: TRBV20-1; CDR3 protein: CSARDAGVDQPQHF
V gene: TRBV5-1; CDR3 protein: CASRVGQGALDTEAFF
V gene: TRBV21-1; CDR3 protein: CASSKGRGRISALRPGANVLTF
V gene: TRBV20-1; CDR3 protein: CSARDPRLPEQYF
V gene: TRBV29-1; CDR3 protein: CSVEEQYTEAFF
V gene: TRBV7-8; CDR3 protein: CASSLTSEGGIYNEQFF
V gene: TRBV9; CDR3 protein: CASSVAEGRIEAFF
V gene: TRBV6-5; CDR3 protein: CASSYAFGTGELFF
V gene: TRBV7-2; CDR3 protein: CASSPGQGTYNEQFF
V gene: TRBV5-1; CDR3 protein: CASSRRYQETQYF
V gene: TRBV20-1; CDR3 protein: CSARDPRNTEAFF
V gene: TRBV24-1; CDR3 protein: CATSGIGSYNEQFF
V gene: TRBV7-8; CDR3 protein: CASSLGPGATGNEQFF
V gene: TRBV20-1; CDR3 protein: CSALGASGRAKPFF
V gene: TRBV5-1; CDR3 protein: CASNVDNSYNEQFF
V gene: TRBV7-2; CDR3 protein: CASSPPGQTLAGTQYF
V gene: TRBV20-1; CDR3 protein: CSVGEGNQPQHF
V gene: TRBV9; CDR3 protein: CASSGTGGASLNEQFF
V gene: TRBV10-3; CDR3 protein: CATVAYNEQFF
V gene: TRBV7-2; CDR3 protein: CASSLQGVGGNTIYF
V gene: TRBV20-1; CDR3 protein: CSARGLRGNGETQYF
V gene: TRBV30; CDR3 protein: CAWRRTSENNEQFF
V gene: TRBV10-3; CDR3 protein: CAIRRKDGEAFF
V gene: TRBV20-1; CDR3 protein: CSARVPGLVNTEAFF
V gene: TRBV7-8; CDR3 protein: CASSLVVGTGGEDTQYF
V gene: TRBV21-1; CDR3 protein: CASSTDRGFRYGYTF
V gene: TRBV20-1; CDR3 protein: CSALTGNSSYNEQFF
V gene: TRBV6-1; CDR3 protein: CASTRGTSGRVDEQFF
V gene: TRBV20-1; CDR3 protein: CSASGRVVLGGTDTQYF